This T cell receptor beta chain emerged from a study of blood T cells in healthy people across ages. Using a J-beta primer mix together with a sample-barcoded 5' primer, a second PCR was run for roughly 6 to 12 cycles. From the 5' RACE reads, TCRdb called clonotypes with MiXCR, one entry per CDR3 protein. The sample consists of hundreds of thousands of distinct CDR3 sequences, less than 40% of them appearing once. V was shortened by 2 bases and J by 6 bases, with 10 bases between the two germline ends. CDR3 length: 13 amino acids. This clonotype was detected ten times or more. This clonotype was sampled from a woman older than 75 in good health. Sequencing was carried out using blood. V and J are TRBV12-3 or TRBV12-4 and TRBJ1-2; D gene ambiguous. In DNA form, the CDR3 reads TGTGCCAGCAGTTTACTAGGGTATGATGGCTACACCTTC. This translates into CASSLLGYDGYTF.